The clone carrying this T cell receptor beta chain came up many times. This CDR3 is 15 amino acids long. Trimming removed 2 bases from V and 3 bases from J, with 13 bases in between. Germline V gives CDR1 DFQATT, CDR2 SNEGSKA (reference sequence). The sample is drawn from a study of T cells after yellow fever vaccination. One entry per CDR3 protein, called by TCRdb with MiXCR from the 5' RACE reads. Of a few hundred thousand distinct CDR3 sequences listed, 3.6% were seen once; the top ten hold around 19%. This material consisted of PBMCs, taken 15 days after the yellow fever booster vaccination. The chain recombines TRBV20-1 with TRBJ2-2; possibly TRBD2 for D (6 bases). The origin of this receptor is a man in his late teens or twenties who received the YFV17D yellow fever vaccine. The CDR3 DNA is TGCAGTGCTAGATCTAGCGAGGATTACACCGGGGAGCTGTTTTTT. Its protein product is CSARSSEDYTGELFF.